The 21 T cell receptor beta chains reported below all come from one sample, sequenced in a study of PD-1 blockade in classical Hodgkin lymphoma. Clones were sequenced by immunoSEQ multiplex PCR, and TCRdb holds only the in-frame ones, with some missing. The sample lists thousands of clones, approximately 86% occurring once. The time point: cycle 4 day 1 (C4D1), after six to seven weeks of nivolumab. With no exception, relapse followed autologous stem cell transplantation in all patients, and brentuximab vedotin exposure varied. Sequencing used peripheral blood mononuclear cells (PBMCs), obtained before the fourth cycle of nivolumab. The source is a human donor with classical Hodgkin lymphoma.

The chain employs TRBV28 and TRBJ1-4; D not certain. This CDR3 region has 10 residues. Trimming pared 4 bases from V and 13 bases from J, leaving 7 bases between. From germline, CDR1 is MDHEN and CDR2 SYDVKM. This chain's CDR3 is CASSSDGLFF. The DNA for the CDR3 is TGTGCCAGCAGTTCCGACGGACTGTTTTTT.

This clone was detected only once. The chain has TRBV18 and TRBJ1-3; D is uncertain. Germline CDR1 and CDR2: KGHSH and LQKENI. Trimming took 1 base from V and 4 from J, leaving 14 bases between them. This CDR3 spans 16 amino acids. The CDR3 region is CASSPLTGPSGNTIYF. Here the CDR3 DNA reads TGTGCCAGCTCACCACTTACCGGGCCCTCGGGAAACACCATATATTTT.

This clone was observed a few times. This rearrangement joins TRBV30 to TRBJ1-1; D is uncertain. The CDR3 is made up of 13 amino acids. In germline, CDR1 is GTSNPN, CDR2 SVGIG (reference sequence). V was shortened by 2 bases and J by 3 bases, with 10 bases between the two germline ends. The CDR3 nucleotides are TGTGCCTGGAGTTCCAGTGGTTACACTGAAGCTTTCTTT. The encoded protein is CAWSSSGYTEAFF.

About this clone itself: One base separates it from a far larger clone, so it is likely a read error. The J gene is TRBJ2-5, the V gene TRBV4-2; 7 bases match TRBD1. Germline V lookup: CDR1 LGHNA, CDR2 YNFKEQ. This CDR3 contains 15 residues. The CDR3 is CACSQEDRAGETQYF. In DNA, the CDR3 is TGTGCCTGCAGCCAAGAAGACAGGGCAGGAGAGACCCAGTACTTC.

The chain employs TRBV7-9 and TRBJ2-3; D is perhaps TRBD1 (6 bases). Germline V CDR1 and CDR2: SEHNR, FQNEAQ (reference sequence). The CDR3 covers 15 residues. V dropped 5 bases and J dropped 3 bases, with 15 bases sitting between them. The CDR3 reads CASSPKGQGTDTQYF. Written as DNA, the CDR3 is TGTGCCAGCAGCCCCAAGGGGCAGGGGACAGATACGCAGTATTTT.

The CDR3 protein is CASSSILGTLLGETQYF. DNA of the CDR3: TGTGCCAGCAGCTCGATCCTCGGGACCCTATTGGGAGAGACCCAGTACTTC. This chain uses TRBV11-2 with TRBJ2-5, with D perhaps assigned TRBD1 or TRBD2 (5 bases each). The CDR3 is 17 residues long. V was pared by 4 bases and J by 4 bases, with 22 bases between. Germline assignment: CDR1 SGHAT and CDR2 FQNNGV.

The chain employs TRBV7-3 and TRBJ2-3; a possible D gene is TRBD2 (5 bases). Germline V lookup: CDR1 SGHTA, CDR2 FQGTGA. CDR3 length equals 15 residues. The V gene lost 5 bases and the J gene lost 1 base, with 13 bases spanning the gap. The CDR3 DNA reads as TGTGCCAGCAGCGCTGGAGGAGCCCGCACAGATACGCAGTATTTT. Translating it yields CASSAGGARTDTQYF.

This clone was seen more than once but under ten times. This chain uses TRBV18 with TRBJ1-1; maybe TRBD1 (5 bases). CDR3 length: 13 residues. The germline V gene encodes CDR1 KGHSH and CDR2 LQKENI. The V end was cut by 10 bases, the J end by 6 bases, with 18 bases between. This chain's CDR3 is CANKGTASSEAFF. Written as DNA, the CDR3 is TGTGCCAACAAGGGGACGGCGAGTTCTGAAGCTTTCTTT.

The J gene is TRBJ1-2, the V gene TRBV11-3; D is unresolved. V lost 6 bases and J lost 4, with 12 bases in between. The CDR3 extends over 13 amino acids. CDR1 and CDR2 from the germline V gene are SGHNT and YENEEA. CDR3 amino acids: CASSGVEGYGYTF. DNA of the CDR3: TGTGCCAGCAGTGGAGTGGAGGGCTATGGCTACACCTTC.

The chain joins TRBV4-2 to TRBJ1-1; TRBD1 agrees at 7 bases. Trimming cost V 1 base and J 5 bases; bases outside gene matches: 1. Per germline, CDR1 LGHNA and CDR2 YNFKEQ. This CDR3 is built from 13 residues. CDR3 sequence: CASSQGRGTEAFF. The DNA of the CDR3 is TGTGCCAGCAGCCAAGGCAGGGGGACTGAAGCTTTCTTT.

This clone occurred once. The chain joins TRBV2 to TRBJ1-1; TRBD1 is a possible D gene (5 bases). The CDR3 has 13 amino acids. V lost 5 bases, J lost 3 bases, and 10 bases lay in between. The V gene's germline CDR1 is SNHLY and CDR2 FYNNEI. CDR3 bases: TGTGCCAGCAGTTCAGACAGATACACTGAAGCTTTCTTT. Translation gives CASSSDRYTEAFF.

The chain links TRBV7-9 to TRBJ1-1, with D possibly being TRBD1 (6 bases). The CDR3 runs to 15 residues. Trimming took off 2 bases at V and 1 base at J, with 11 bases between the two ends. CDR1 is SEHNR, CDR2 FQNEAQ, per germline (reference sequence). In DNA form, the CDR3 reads TGTGCCAGCAGCTTAATTGGACAGTCGAACACTGAAGCTTTCTTT. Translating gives CASSLIGQSNTEAFF.

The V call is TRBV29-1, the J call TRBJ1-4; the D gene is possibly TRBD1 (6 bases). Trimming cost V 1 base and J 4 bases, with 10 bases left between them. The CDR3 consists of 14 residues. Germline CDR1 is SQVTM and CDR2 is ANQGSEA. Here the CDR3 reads CSVEGTADNEKLFF. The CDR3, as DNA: TGCAGCGTTGAAGGGACAGCCGATAATGAAAAACTGTTTTTT.

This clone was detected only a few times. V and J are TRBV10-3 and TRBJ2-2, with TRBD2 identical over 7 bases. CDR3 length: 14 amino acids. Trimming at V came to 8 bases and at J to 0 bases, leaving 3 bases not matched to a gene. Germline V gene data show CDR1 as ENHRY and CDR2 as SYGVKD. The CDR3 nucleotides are TGTGCCATCGAGGCGGGAGCGAACACCGGGGAGCTGTTTTTT. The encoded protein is CAIEAGANTGELFF.

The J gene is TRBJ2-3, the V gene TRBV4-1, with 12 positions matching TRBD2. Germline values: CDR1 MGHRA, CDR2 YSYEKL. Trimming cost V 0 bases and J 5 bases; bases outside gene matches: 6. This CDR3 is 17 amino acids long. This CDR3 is CASSQDPRLAGEDTQYF. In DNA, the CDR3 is TGCGCCAGCAGCCAAGACCCTAGACTAGCGGGGGAAGATACGCAGTATTTT.

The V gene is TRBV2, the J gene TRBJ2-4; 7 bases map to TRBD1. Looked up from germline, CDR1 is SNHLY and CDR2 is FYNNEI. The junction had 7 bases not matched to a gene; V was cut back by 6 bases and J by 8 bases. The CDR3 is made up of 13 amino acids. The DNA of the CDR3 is TGTGCCAGCAGAGTTACAGGGGTGGACATTCAGTACTTC. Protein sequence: CASRVTGVDIQYF.

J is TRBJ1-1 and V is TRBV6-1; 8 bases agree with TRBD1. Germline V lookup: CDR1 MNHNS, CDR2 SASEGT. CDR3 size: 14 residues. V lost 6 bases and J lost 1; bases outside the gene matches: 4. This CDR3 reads CASRMTGANTEAFF. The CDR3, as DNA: TGTGCCAGCAGGATGACAGGGGCGAACACTGAAGCTTTCTTT.

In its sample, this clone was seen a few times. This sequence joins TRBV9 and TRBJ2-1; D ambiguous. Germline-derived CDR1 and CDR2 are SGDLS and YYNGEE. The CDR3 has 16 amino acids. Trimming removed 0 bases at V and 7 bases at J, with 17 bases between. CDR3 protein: CASSVALNWPSNEQFF. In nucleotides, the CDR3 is TGTGCCAGCAGCGTAGCCCTTAATTGGCCCTCGAATGAGCAGTTCTTC.

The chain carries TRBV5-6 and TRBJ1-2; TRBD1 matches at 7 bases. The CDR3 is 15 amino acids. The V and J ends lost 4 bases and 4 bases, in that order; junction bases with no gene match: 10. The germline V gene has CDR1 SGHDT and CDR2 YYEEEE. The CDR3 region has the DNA TGTGCCAGCAGCGAAGGGACAGCCGCCCCCTATGGCTACACCTTC. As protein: CASSEGTAAPYGYTF.

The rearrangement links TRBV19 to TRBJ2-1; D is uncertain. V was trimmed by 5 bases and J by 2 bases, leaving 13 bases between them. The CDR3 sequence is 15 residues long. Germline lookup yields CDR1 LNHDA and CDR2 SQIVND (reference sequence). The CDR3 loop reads CASSLVLHPYNEQFF. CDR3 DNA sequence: TGTGCCAGTAGTCTAGTCCTACATCCCTACAATGAGCAGTTCTTC.

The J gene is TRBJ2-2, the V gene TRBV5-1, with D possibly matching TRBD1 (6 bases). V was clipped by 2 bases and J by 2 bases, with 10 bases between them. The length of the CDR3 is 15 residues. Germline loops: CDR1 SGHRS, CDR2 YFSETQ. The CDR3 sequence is CASSFYRVNTGELFF. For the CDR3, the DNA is TGCGCCAGCAGCTTTTACAGGGTCAACACCGGGGAGCTGTTTTTT.